This T cell receptor (beta chain) stems from a study of neoadjuvant anti-PD-1 for oral cavity cancer. Time point: after neoadjuvant nivolumab, at surgical resection. Germline CDR1 reads MGHDK; CDR2 reads SYGVNS. This CDR3 contains 16 residues. Unmatched junction bases numbered 9, after V lost 2 bases and J lost 6 bases. This clone was counted a few times. Sequencing used immunoSEQ multiplex PCR; TCRdb keeps in-frame clones, though not all of them. The repertoire holds tens of thousands of clones, about 26% seen once, with roughly 15% in the top ten. The TCR was taken from a person between 40 and 79 years old with oral cavity squamous cell carcinoma. Material: tumor tissue, obtained after nivolumab (anti-PD-1) treatment. The chain couples TRBV25-1 to TRBJ2-2, with 7 nucleotides matching TRBD1. DNA of the CDR3: TGTGCCAGCAGTGAAGGGGCAGGGGGATCTTCCGGGGAGCTGTTTTTT. Residues: CASSEGAGGSSGELFF.